The rows below give T cell receptor beta chains drawn from one sample of a study of regulatory T cells in long-lasting Graves disease. TCRdb used MiXCR to reprocess the multiplex PCR reads, holding one entry per CDR3 protein. The sample carries around 450,000 distinct CDR3 sequences, under 25% recorded once. Material: peripheral blood mononuclear cells (PBMCs), obtained when the disease was refractory, from a patient treated with antithyroid drugs. The origin of the receptors is a female donor with Graves disease. Both conserved end residues are part of each CDR3. D genes are given only for firm matches. Expanded clones get a size class; other rows say once, few or many, or leave the size out.

J gene | clone size | D gene | V gene | CDR3 DNA | CDR3 protein
TRBJ1-5 | few | - | TRBV20-1 | TGCAGTGCTACAGGGGGCAATCAGCCCCAGCATTTT | CSATGGNQPQHF
TRBJ2-5 | - | - | TRBV30 | TGTGCCTGGAGTGTCCTGCAAGAGACCCAGTACTTC | CAWSVLQETQYF
TRBJ2-6 | few | - | TRBV11-2 | TGTGCCAGCAGCCCCCTTGGGGGCTCTGGGGCCAACGTCCTGACTTTC | CASSPLGGSGANVLTF
TRBJ2-2 | - | TRBD1 | TRBV15 | TGTGCCACCAGCAGAGACAGGGGGCGAGGTACCGGGGAGCTGTTTTTT | CATSRDRGRGTGELFF
TRBJ2-7 | few | - | TRBV9 | TGTGCCAGCAGCGTTGGGGTGTGGCAGCCGTCCTACGAGCAGTACTTC | CASSVGVWQPSYEQYF
TRBJ2-7 | - | TRBD2 | TRBV7-2 | TGTGCCAGCAGCTTAGCCTCGACAGGAGGGGGCCTAGCGGGAGGGAAGCAGTACTTC | CASSLASTGGGLAGGKQYF
TRBJ2-7 | - | TRBD1 | TRBV28 | TGTGCCAGCAGTTTCGGGACAGGGTTCGACGAGCAGTACTTC | CASSFGTGFDEQYF
TRBJ2-5 | - | TRBD2 | TRBV29-1 | TGCAGCGTTGAGCTTAGCGGGAGAGGAGAGACCCAGTACTTC | CSVELSGRGETQYF
TRBJ2-5 | many | TRBD1 | TRBV2 | TGTGCCAGCAGCGAGGGACAGTCCCAAGAGACCCAGTACTTC | CASSEGQSQETQYF
TRBJ2-7 | many | - | TRBV10-3 | TGTGCCATCAAAGACGCCAGCGTGTACGAGCAGTACTTC | CAIKDASVYEQYF
TRBJ1-1 | many | - | TRBV7-9 | TGTGCCAGCAGCTTATGGCCGAACACTGAAGCTTTCTTT | CASSLWPNTEAFF
TRBJ2-1 | - | - | TRBV12-3/TRBV12-4 | TGTGCCAGCAGTTTAATGCGGGATGAGCAGTTCTTC | CASSLMRDEQFF
TRBJ2-1 | - | - | TRBV7-9 | TGTGCCAGCAGCTCATTTGTTTGGACTACCTACAATGAGCAGTTCTTC | CASSSFVWTTYNEQFF
TRBJ2-7 | - | - | TRBV30 | TGTGCCTTAGGGGGGGCCTACGAGCAGTACTTC | CALGGAYEQYF
TRBJ2-7 | few | TRBD1 | TRBV27 | TGTGCCAGCAGTACACGGACAGGGCAGTACTTC | CASSTRTGQYF
TRBJ2-7 | many | - | TRBV28 | TGTGCCAGCAGTTTAGGGGAGCTTTACGAGCAGTACTTC | CASSLGELYEQYF
TRBJ1-2 | many | - | TRBV6-1 | TGTGCCAGCAGTGAATGGTATGGCTACACCTTC | CASSEWYGYTF
TRBJ2-2 | few | - | TRBV4-1 | TGCGCCAGCAGCCAGGTCGGCCAGGGCGGCACCGGGGAGCTGTTTTTT | CASSQVGQGGTGELFF
TRBJ1-1 | - | TRBD1 | TRBV10-1 | TGCGCCAGCAGTGAGTCGGACAGGGGTGGCACTGAAGCTTTCTTT | CASSESDRGGTEAFF
TRBJ2-4 | few | TRBD2 | TRBV12-3/TRBV12-4 | TGTGCCAGCAGTTCTTGGAGGGAGGGGTCCAAAAACATTCAGTACTTC | CASSSWREGSKNIQYF
TRBJ2-1 | - | TRBD2 | TRBV19 | TGTGCCAGTAGTATGGGGGGACTAGCACTTCATGAGCAGTTCTTC | CASSMGGLALHEQFF
TRBJ1-1 | - | - | TRBV7-9 | TGTGCCAGCAGCCCGGAGGGGTGGACTGAAGCTTTCTTT | CASSPEGWTEAFF
TRBJ2-5 | - | - | TRBV6-5 | TGTGCCAGCAGTTACTTTTCCCCGGCCCAGGAGCACGGAACCCAGTACTTC | CASSYFSPAQEHGTQYF
TRBJ1-2 | few | - | TRBV30 | TGTGCCTGGAGCCGGGACGGATCTAACTATGGCTACACCTTC | CAWSRDGSNYGYTF
TRBJ2-5 | - | TRBD2 | TRBV3-1 | TGTGCCAGCAGCCACCCTGTAGGACTAGCGGGGGTCCAAGAGACCCAGTACTTC | CASSHPVGLAGVQETQYF
TRBJ1-1 | many | - | TRBV12-3/TRBV12-4 | TGTGCCAGCACGTGGTCCTGGTCTGAAGCTTTCTTT | CASTWSWSEAFF
TRBJ2-5 | few | - | TRBV20-1 | TGCAGTGCTAGAGATGTGTCGACAGCCACGGAGACCCAGTACTTC | CSARDVSTATETQYF
TRBJ1-2 | - | - | TRBV29-1 | TGCAGCGCGGTGGAAAAGGGGGTTTATGGCTACACCTTC | CSAVEKGVYGYTF
TRBJ1-1 | many | TRBD1 | TRBV27 | TGTGCCAGCAGTTTAGAGGGGGCGCCCACTGAAGCTTTCTTT | CASSLEGAPTEAFF
TRBJ2-2 | - | - | TRBV5-8 | TGTGCCAGCAGCTTGGCTTGGGAAGGCGGGGAGCTGTTTTTT | CASSLAWEGGELFF
TRBJ1-2 | many | - | TRBV6-2/TRBV6-3 | TGTGCCAGCAGTTACTCGACCGGGGTTGGCTACACCTTC | CASSYSTGVGYTF
TRBJ2-7 | - | - | TRBV6-1 | TGTGCCAGCAGTCGGACCCGTTACTCCTACGAGCAGTACTTC | CASSRTRYSYEQYF
TRBJ1-1 | many | - | TRBV28 | TGTGCCAGCAGTTTTGTAGGGACTGAAGCTTTCTTT | CASSFVGTEAFF
TRBJ2-7 | - | - | TRBV7-2 | TGTGCCAGCAGATATGACGTTGGGAGCTACGAGCAGTACTTC | CASRYDVGSYEQYF
TRBJ2-7 | many | - | TRBV6-1 | TGTGCCAGCAGGAGCGGGTTGGTTGGATTAGAGCAGTACTTC | CASRSGLVGLEQYF
TRBJ2-7 | many | - | TRBV6-2/TRBV6-3 | TGTGCCAGCAGTTACTCGATGCAGGACTACGAGCAGTACTTC | CASSYSMQDYEQYF
TRBJ2-7 | - | - | TRBV29-1 | TGCAGCGTTGGACCCGGGGATTGGGGAAGGGACGAGCAGTACTTC | CSVGPGDWGRDEQYF
TRBJ1-1 | - | TRBD1 | TRBV7-8 | TGTGCCAGCAGCCCCGGGACAGGGGTGGAAGCTTTCTTT | CASSPGTGVEAFF
TRBJ1-1 | few | - | TRBV6-1 | TGTGCCAGCAGTGGGTCTTCGGCGGGGGCGCGTACTGAAGCTTTCTTT | CASSGSSAGARTEAFF
TRBJ1-2 | - | - | TRBV28 | TGTGCCAGCAGGACGGGGGGCAGGAACCTTAACTATGGCTACACCTTC | CASRTGGRNLNYGYTF
TRBJ2-1 | many | TRBD1 | TRBV11-1 | TGTGCCAGCAGCCCCGACAGGGGGGGCAATGAGCAGTTCTTC | CASSPDRGGNEQFF
TRBJ2-7 | - | - | TRBV30 | TGTGCCTGGTCTACGGGGAACGACGAGCAGTACTTC | CAWSTGNDEQYF
TRBJ2-2 | - | TRBD1 | TRBV9 | TGTGCCAGCAGCGGGCGATATGGGACAGCGAACACCGGGGAGCTGTTTTTT | CASSGRYGTANTGELFF
TRBJ1-5 | - | - | TRBV19 | TGTGCCAGTACTAAGAAGGGTCAGCCGAAGCTAGTGGGCAATCAGCCCCAGCATTTT | CASTKKGQPKLVGNQPQHF